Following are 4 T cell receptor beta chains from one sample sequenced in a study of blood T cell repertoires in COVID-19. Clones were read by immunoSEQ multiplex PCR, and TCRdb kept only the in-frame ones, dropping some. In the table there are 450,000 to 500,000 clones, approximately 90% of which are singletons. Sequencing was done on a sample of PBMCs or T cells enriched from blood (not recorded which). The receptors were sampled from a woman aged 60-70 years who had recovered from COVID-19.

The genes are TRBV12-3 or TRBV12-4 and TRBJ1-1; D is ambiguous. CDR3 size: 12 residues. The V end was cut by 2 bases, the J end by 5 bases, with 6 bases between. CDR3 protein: CASSLRVTEAFF. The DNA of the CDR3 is TGTGCCAGCAGTTTACGGGTTACTGAAGCTTTCTTT.

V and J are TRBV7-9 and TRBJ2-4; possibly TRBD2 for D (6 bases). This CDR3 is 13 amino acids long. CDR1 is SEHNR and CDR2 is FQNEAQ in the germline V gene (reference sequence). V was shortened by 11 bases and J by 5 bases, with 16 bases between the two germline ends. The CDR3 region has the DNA TGTGCCCTAAATTCGCGGGGCGAAAACATTCAGTACTTC. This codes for CALNSRGENIQYF.

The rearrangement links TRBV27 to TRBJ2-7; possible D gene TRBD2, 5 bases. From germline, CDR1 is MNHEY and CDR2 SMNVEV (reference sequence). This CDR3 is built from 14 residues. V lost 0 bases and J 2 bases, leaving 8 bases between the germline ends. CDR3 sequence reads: CASSLSRGTYEQYF. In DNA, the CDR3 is TGTGCCAGCAGTTTATCACGGGGAACCTACGAGCAGTACTTC.

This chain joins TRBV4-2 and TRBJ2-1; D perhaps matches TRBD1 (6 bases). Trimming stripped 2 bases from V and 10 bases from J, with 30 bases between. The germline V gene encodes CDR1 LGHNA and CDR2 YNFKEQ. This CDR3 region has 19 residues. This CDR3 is CASSQLSRREGTNVGEQFF. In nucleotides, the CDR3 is TGTGCCAGCAGCCAACTATCCCGGAGAGAGGGGACAAATGTAGGCGAGCAGTTCTTC.